The next 28 T cell receptor beta chains were all read from a single sample in a study of memory CD4+ T cells and cytomegalovirus serostatus. Single viable CD3+CD4+CD8-CD45RO+ cells were sorted as the memory CD4+ T cells. The protocol was immunoSEQ multiplex PCR, while the TCRdb copy is restricted to in-frame clones and leaves out a portion. The profile shows some 59,000 clones, 75% to 90% of them singletons. Sequencing used memory CD4+ T cells from blood. These receptors all stem from an adult in good health and CMV-seronegative.

V is TRBV28 and J is TRBJ2-3; 10 bases line up with TRBD2. Germline V lookup: CDR1 MDHEN, CDR2 SYDVKM. J lost 3 bases, V lost 5 bases, and 5 bases had no gene match. The length of the CDR3 is 15 residues. DNA for the CDR3: TGTGCCAGCAGTCCCGGACTAGCGGCTACAGATACGCAGTATTTT. Its translation: CASSPGLAATDTQYF.

The genes are TRBV10-2 and TRBJ2-7; 13 bases line up with TRBD2. CDR3 size: 15 residues. The V and J ends lost 7 bases and 4 bases, in that order; junction bases with no gene match: 7. Germline-derived CDR1 and CDR2 are WSHSY and SAAADI. CDR3 sequence reads: CASTTGLAGKYEQYF. The CDR3 bases are TGCGCCAGCACCACGGGACTAGCGGGGAAGTACGAGCAGTACTTC.

The chain uses TRBV19 and TRBJ1-2; 7 nucleotides line up with TRBD1. J lost 4 bases, V lost 3 bases, and 5 bases had no gene match. Germline CDR1 LNHDA, CDR2 SQIVND (reference sequence). There are 14 residues in the CDR3. In DNA form, the CDR3 reads TGTGCCAGTAGTATGAAGGGGGCGACCTATGGCTACACCTTC. Its protein product is CASSMKGATYGYTF.

The rearrangement links TRBV5-8 to TRBJ2-5; 8 bases match TRBD2. The CDR3 has 13 amino acids. Germline loops: CDR1 SGHTS, CDR2 YDEGEE. The junction had 6 bases not matched to a gene; V was cut back by 6 bases and J by 5 bases. The CDR3 protein is CASKLSGIETQYF. CDR3 DNA: TGTGCCAGCAAACTTAGCGGGATCGAGACCCAGTACTTC. Complete variable domain (other parts from reference TRBV5-8 and TRBJ2-5): EAGVTQSPTHLIKTRGQQATLRCSPISGHTSVYWYQQALGLGLQFLLWYDEGEERNRGNFPPRFSGRQFPNYSSELNVNALELEDSALYLCASKLSGIETQYFGPGTRLLVL.

This clone was detected once. The chain recombines TRBV6-5 with TRBJ1-2, with D possibly matching TRBD1 (6 bases). Germline V gene data show CDR1 as MNHEY and CDR2 as SVGAGI. V was pared by 8 bases and J by 1 base, with 14 bases between. CDR3 size: 14 residues. This CDR3 reads CASPLRGNNYGYTF. The CDR3 nucleotides are TGTGCCAGCCCCCTGAGGGGGAATAACTATGGCTACACCTTC.

The chain has TRBV5-1 and TRBJ1-1; D is perhaps TRBD1 (5 bases). The CDR3 spans 14 residues. The germline V and J ends were trimmed by 0 bases and 6 bases, with 12 bases remaining between them. Germline values: CDR1 SGHRS, CDR2 YFSETQ. CDR3 nucleotides: TGCGCCAGCAGCTTGGTTCCAGGGAGCCCTGAAGCTTTCTTT. Its protein is CASSLVPGSPEAFF.

J is TRBJ2-7 and V is TRBV7-8; D possibly corresponds to TRBD2 (7 bases). CDR1 SGHVS and CDR2 FQNEAQ come from the germline V gene. The CDR3 loop spans 16 amino acids. The V end was cut by 0 bases, the J end by 4 bases, with 16 bases between. The CDR3 DNA reads as TGTGCCAGCAGCTTAGCGAGAATGGGGGGGGCATACGAGCAGTACTTC. Translating gives CASSLARMGGAYEQYF.

The chain combines TRBV9 with TRBJ1-1; tentative D call: TRBD1 (5 bases). This CDR3 is 13 amino acids long. With 4 bases removed from V and 4 bases from J, the gap between germline ends came to 11 bases. Germline loops: CDR1 SGDLS, CDR2 YYNGEE. CDR3 nucleotide sequence: TGTGCCAGCAGCCCGGGGGTCTCCACTGAAGCTTTCTTT. This encodes CASSPGVSTEAFF.

The rearrangement links TRBV15 to TRBJ2-7; 9 bases match TRBD1. The junction had 6 bases not matched to a gene; V was cut back by 3 bases and J by 0 bases. Germline values: CDR1 LNHNV, CDR2 YYDKDF (reference sequence). The CDR3 loop spans 16 amino acids. CDR3 loop: CATSRNGQGSSYEQYF. DNA for the CDR3: TGTGCCACCAGCAGGAACGGACAGGGGAGCTCCTACGAGCAGTACTTC.

Here the CDR3 reads CASSKGGLRAYGYTF. The DNA for the CDR3 is TGTGCCAGCAGCAAAGGGGGGTTAAGGGCCTATGGCTACACCTTC. The chain uses TRBV21-1 and TRBJ1-2. TRBV21-1 is listed as a pseudogene. This CDR3 spans 15 amino acids.

In its sample, this clone was seen once. The chain links TRBV28 to TRBJ2-3; 11 bases fit TRBD2. The CDR3 is made up of 14 amino acids. V was pared by 8 bases and J by 0 bases, with 1 base of the junction left unmatched. Per germline, CDR1 MDHEN and CDR2 SYDVKM. The CDR3 region has the DNA TGTGCCAGCCGGACTAGCGGGAGCACAGATACGCAGTATTTT. Encoded protein: CASRTSGSTDTQYF.

The CDR3 loop is CASSLGGQGFSGANVLTF. The CDR3 DNA follows: TGTGCCAGCAGCTTGGGTGGACAGGGCTTTTCTGGGGCCAACGTCCTGACTTTC. The chain couples TRBV5-8 to TRBJ2-6; 8 positions match TRBD1. The V segment lost 0 bases and the J segment 1 base; nucleotides outside the gene matches: 6. Germline loops: CDR1 SGHTS, CDR2 YDEGEE. CDR3 size: 18 residues.

The genes are TRBV27 and TRBJ1-2; weak D call: TRBD1 (6 bases). V dropped 2 bases and J dropped 8 bases, with 12 bases sitting between them. The CDR3 contains 13 residues. Germline assignment: CDR1 MNHEY and CDR2 SMNVEV (reference sequence). The CDR3 loop reads CASSLEGVGGYTF. The CDR3 DNA sequence: TGTGCCAGCAGTTTAGAGGGGGTGGGGGGCTACACCTTC.

The chain couples TRBV6-1 to TRBJ2-5, with TRBD1 identical over 8 bases. Germline V gene lookup returns CDR1 MNHNS and CDR2 SASEGT. The J segment lost 3 bases and the V segment lost 5 bases, leaving 8 bases of the junction unmatched. This CDR3 is built from 15 residues. CDR3 region: CASSTGGLGEETQYF. Written as DNA, the CDR3 is TGTGCCAGCAGTACAGGGGGACTTGGGGAAGAGACCCAGTACTTC.

This clone was picked up one time. CDR3: CASSAPGQILGGYF. CDR3 coding DNA: TGTGCCAGCAGCGCCCCGGGACAGATCTTGGGGGGGTACTTC. This chain connects TRBV6-6 to TRBJ2-7; tentative D call: TRBD1 (7 bases). The CDR3 is made up of 14 amino acids. Trimming shortened V by 6 bases and J by 12 bases, and 24 bases separated the two germline ends. From germline, CDR1 is MNHNY and CDR2 SVGAGI (reference sequence).

The V call is TRBV2, the J call TRBJ2-7; 7 positions agree with TRBD1. CDR1 is SNHLY, CDR2 FYNNEI, per germline. The CDR3 length is 14 residues. The junction had 5 bases not matched to a gene; V was cut back by 2 bases and J by 4 bases. CDR3 sequence: CASSEQGDGYEQYF. The CDR3 region has the DNA TGTGCCAGCAGTGAACAGGGGGACGGATACGAGCAGTACTTC.

The chain recombines TRBV30 with TRBJ1-4; no clear D gene. The CDR3 runs to 15 residues. Between the trimmed V and J ends, which lost 2 bases and 8 bases, there was a span of 18 bases. Per germline, CDR1 GTSNPN and CDR2 SVGIG (reference sequence). The CDR3 DNA reads TGTGCCTGGAGTATCGGACGGACCGGGGTGGAAAAACTGTTTTTT. Its translation: CAWSIGRTGVEKLFF. Using reference TRBV30 and TRBJ1-4 for the parts outside the CDR3, the full variable domain is SQTIHQWPATLVQPVGSPLSLECTVEGTSNPNLYWYRQAAGRGLQLLFYSVGIGQISSEVPQNLSASRPQDRQFILSSKKLLLSDSGFYLCAWSIGRTGVEKLFFGSGTQLSVL.

The chain employs TRBV11-2 and TRBJ1-5; D gene ambiguous. The CDR3 is 13 amino acids. Germline V gene sequence: CDR1 SGHAT, CDR2 FQNNGV. With 2 bases removed from V and 6 bases from J, the gap between germline ends came to 8 bases. CDR3 in amino acids: CASSLNNGQPQHF. The CDR3 DNA reads as TGTGCCAGCAGCTTAAACAACGGTCAGCCCCAGCATTTT.

This clone has only one observation. V is TRBV18 and J is TRBJ2-3; D may correspond to TRBD1 or TRBD2 (5 bases each). Germline V gives CDR1 KGHSH, CDR2 LQKENI. This CDR3 region has 12 residues. Between the trimmed V and J ends, which lost 6 bases and 6 bases, there was a span of 10 bases. The CDR3 coding sequence is TGTGCCAGCTCCGGCGAGGGGGATACGCAGTATTTT. Amino acids: CASSGEGDTQYF.

Sample share makes this clone medium-sized (0.01 to 0.1%). The V call is TRBV19, the J call TRBJ2-1; D call uncertain. The CDR3 is made up of 14 amino acids. The V end lost 7 bases, the J end lost 0 bases, and 10 bases lay between the germline ends. Germline V CDR1 and CDR2: LNHDA, SQIVND (reference sequence). The CDR3 region is CASTPDASYNEQFF. The CDR3 nucleotides are TGTGCCAGTACTCCGGACGCCTCCTACAATGAGCAGTTCTTC.

This clone was detected a few times. The chain is built from TRBV5-6 and TRBJ2-2; D not certain. This CDR3 comprises 16 residues. Trimming removed 0 bases from V and 5 bases from J, with 14 bases in between. Germline lookup yields CDR1 SGHDT and CDR2 YYEEEE. The CDR3: CASSLAPVLRTGELFF. As DNA, the CDR3 is TGTGCCAGCAGCTTGGCCCCCGTTTTGAGGACCGGGGAGCTGTTTTTT.

The chain recombines TRBV6-5 with TRBJ1-1, with TRBD1 as a possible D gene (5 bases). The CDR3 totals 14 residues. CDR1 and CDR2 from the germline V gene are MNHEY and SVGAGI. With 6 bases removed from V and 1 base from J, the gap between germline ends came to 12 bases. This CDR3 is CASRRGEANTEAFF. The CDR3 DNA is TGTGCCAGCAGACGGGGGGAGGCGAACACTGAAGCTTTCTTT.

V gene TRBV11-2 combines with J gene TRBJ2-3; 10 nucleotides line up with TRBD1. CDR3 length: 16 amino acids. Germline loops: CDR1 SGHAT, CDR2 FQNNGV. V dropped 4 bases and J dropped 4; count of bases not matched to a gene: 8. CDR3 coding DNA: TGTGCCAGCAGCTCCGATCTGACAGGGGGCCCAGATACGCAGTATTTT. Its protein product is CASSSDLTGGPDTQYF.

This chain uses TRBV25-1 with TRBJ2-6; D gene ambiguous. CDR3 length: 16 amino acids. Trimming took 2 bases from V and 0 from J, leaving 8 bases between them. Germline values: CDR1 MGHDK, CDR2 SYGVNS. CDR3: CASSEAGSSGANVLTF. The CDR3 DNA sequence: TGTGCCAGCAGTGAAGCAGGCTCCTCTGGGGCCAACGTCCTGACTTTC.

The chain is built from TRBV6-1 and TRBJ1-6, with no clear D. Germline CDR1 and CDR2: MNHNS and SASEGT. The CDR3 contains 15 residues. V shed 2 bases and J shed 6 bases, with 11 bases lying between them. This chain's CDR3 is CASSELGQTNSPLHF. Here the CDR3 DNA reads TGTGCCAGCAGTGAATTGGGTCAGACTAATTCACCCCTCCACTTT.

The rearrangement joins TRBV18 to TRBJ2-5; TRBD2 matches 15 bases. Germline CDR1 reads KGHSH; CDR2 reads LQKENI. Germline trimming cut 5 bases from V and 0 bases from J; bases unmatched to any gene: 4. The CDR3 totals 17 residues. The CDR3 DNA reads as TGTGCCAGCTCAGCGGGACTAGCGGGGGGACACCAAGAGACCCAGTACTTC. Amino acids: CASSAGLAGGHQETQYF.

This sequence joins TRBV23-1 and TRBJ1-5, with 11 positions matching TRBD1. TRBV23-1 belongs to the ORF category, with a function that is uncertain. V lost 0 bases to trimming and J lost 5 bases; unmatched junction nucleotides: 6. The CDR3 runs 17 residues. DNA for the CDR3: TGCGCCAGCAGTCAATCACGGACAGGGGGCTTCGATCAGCCCCAGCATTTT. This encodes CASSQSRTGGFDQPQHF.

The chain has TRBV18 and TRBJ1-1; 7 bases are a match to TRBD1. The CDR3 contains 14 residues. Germline V CDR1 and CDR2: KGHSH, LQKENI. The V and J ends lost 5 bases and 1 base, in that order; junction bases with no gene match: 4. CDR3 sequence (DNA): TGTGCCAGCTCAGGGGGACAGAAGAACACTGAAGCTTTCTTT. It yields the protein CASSGGQKNTEAFF.